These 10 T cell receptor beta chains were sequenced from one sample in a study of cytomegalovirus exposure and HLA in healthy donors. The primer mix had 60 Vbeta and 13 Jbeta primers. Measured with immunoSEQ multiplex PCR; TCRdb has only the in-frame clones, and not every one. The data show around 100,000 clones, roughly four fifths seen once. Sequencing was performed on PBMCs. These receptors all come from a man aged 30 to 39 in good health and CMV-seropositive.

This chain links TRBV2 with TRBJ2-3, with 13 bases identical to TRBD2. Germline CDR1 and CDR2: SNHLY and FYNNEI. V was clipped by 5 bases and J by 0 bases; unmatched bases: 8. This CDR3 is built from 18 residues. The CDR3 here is CASSRTSGSSASTDTQYF. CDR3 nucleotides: TGTGCCAGCAGTAGGACTAGCGGGAGTTCCGCTAGCACAGATACGCAGTATTTT.

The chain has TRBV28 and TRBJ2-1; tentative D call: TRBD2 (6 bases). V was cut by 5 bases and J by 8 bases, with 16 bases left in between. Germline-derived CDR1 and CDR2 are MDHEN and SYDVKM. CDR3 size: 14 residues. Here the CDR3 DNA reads TGTGCCAGCAGTGCCCCGGGAGATTTTGATGAGCAGTTCTTC. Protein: CASSAPGDFDEQFF.

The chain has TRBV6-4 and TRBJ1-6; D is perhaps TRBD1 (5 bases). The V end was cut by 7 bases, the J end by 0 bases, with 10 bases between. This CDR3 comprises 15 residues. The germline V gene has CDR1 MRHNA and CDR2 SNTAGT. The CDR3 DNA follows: TGTGCCAGCACCGGGACTATCTCCTATAATTCACCCCTCCACTTT. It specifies CASTGTISYNSPLHF.

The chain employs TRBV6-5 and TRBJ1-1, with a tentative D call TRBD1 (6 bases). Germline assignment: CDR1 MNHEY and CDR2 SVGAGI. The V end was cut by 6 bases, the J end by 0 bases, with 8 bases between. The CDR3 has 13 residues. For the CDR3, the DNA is TGTGCCAGCAGGGACAGAATGAACACTGAAGCTTTCTTT. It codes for CASRDRMNTEAFF.

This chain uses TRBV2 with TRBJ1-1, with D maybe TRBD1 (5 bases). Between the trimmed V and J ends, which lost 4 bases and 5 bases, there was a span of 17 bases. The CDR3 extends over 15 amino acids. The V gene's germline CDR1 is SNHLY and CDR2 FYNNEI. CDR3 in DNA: TGTGCCAGCAGTGTTAGCGGGCAGGGAGGAACTGAAGCTTTCTTT. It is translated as CASSVSGQGGTEAFF.

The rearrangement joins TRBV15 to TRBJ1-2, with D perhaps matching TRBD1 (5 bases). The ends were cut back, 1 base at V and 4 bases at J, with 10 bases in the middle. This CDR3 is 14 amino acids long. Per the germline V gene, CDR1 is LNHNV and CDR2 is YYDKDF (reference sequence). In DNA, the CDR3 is TGTGCCACCAGCAGAGGGGGCCCGACCTATGGCTACACCTTC. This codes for CATSRGGPTYGYTF.

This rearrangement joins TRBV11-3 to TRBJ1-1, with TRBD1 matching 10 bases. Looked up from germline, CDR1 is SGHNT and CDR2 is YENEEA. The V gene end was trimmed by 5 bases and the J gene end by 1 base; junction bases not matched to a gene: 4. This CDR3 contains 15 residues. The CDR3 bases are TGTGCCAGCAGCGCAGGACAGGGGGAGAACACTGAAGCTTTCTTT. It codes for CASSAGQGENTEAFF.

The CDR3 DNA sequence: TGCGCCAGCACCCTTAGCGAGAGCTCCTACAATGAGCAGTTCTTC. Translating it yields CASTLSESSYNEQFF. The chain joins TRBV10-2 to TRBJ2-1; the D gene is possibly TRBD2 (5 bases). The CDR3 consists of 15 residues. Germline assignment: CDR1 WSHSY and CDR2 SAAADI. Trimming cost V 7 bases and J 0 bases, with 13 bases left between them.

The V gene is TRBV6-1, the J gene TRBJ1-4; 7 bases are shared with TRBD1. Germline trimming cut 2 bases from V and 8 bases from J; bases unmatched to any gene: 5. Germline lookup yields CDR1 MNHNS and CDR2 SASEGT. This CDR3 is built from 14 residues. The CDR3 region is CASSEMRGQEKLFF. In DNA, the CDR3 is TGTGCCAGCAGTGAAATGAGGGGGCAGGAAAAACTGTTTTTT.

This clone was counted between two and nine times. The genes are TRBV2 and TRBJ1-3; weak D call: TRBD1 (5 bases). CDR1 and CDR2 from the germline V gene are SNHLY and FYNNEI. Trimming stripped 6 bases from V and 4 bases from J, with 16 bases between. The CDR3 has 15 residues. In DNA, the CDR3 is TGTGCCAGCAGGGCAGGAACAGGCGCGGGAAACACCATATATTTT. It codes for CASRAGTGAGNTIYF.